This T cell receptor beta chain appears in the sequencing data of a study of CD8+ T cells in alopecia areata. Extraction and reverse transcription of RNA yielded cDNA as the sequencing template. Generated by immunoSEQ multiplex PCR, the TCRdb table keeps only in-frame clones and is missing some. The sample has 200,000 to 250,000 clones; more than 45% are singletons. Indicated treatment: oral pan-JAK inhibitor, 5-10 mg twice daily. Collection of lesional scalp punch biopsies and peripheral blood was performed in alopecia areata patients. CDR1 is SGHRS, CDR2 YFSETQ, per germline. This CDR3 contains 14 residues. V was clipped by 4 bases and J by 7 bases, with 14 bases between them.

The receptor was derived from a human donor with alopecia areata. The rearrangement joins TRBV5-1 to TRBJ1-4; D gene uncertain. The sample here was CD4+ T cells sorted from blood, taken at week 4, from a patient treated with tofacitinib. The CDR3 DNA reads as TGCGCCAGCAGCGACCGGGCTGCGGGTGAAAAACTGTTTTTT. The encoded protein is CASSDRAAGEKLFF. The full variable domain, completed using reference TRBV5-1 and TRBJ1-4, is KAGVTQTPRYLIKTRGQQVTLSCSPISGHRSVSWYQQTPGQGLQFLFEYFSETQRNKGNFPGRFSGRQFSNSRSEMNVSTLELGDSALYLCASSDRAAGEKLFFGSGTQLSVL.